This T cell receptor beta chain was profiled in a study of shared clonotypes between healthy human individuals. Study-wide context: The donors, two women and a few men, were aged 18 to 49.

CDR3 length: 14 amino acids. V gave up 4 bases and J gave up 4 bases, with 13 bases separating them. Germline CDR1 is SGHRS and CDR2 is YFSETQ. Sequencing used immunoSEQ multiplex PCR; TCRdb keeps in-frame clones, though not all of them. The table has just over 2,000,000 clones, about 95% seen once; the top ten hold more than 0.95%. General study results and limits: Relative to memory subsets, naive subsets generally showed larger estimated richness. Sequencing depth was a factor that was expected to affect clonotype sharing among donors.

The naive CD8 subset, CD45RO-negative cells positively selected for CCR7, excluded terminally differentiated effector memory CD45RA+ cells. With regard to this clone: Its cognate antigen is unknown.

The chain is built from TRBV5-1 and TRBJ2-3, with a weak D call TRBD2 (5 bases). Sample: naive CD8+ T cells sorted from blood. This TCR came from a man younger than 30 in good health. As DNA, the CDR3 is TGCGCCAGCAGCCCAGGAGGAGCCCCAGATACGCAGTATTTT. Encoded protein: CASSPGGAPDTQYF.